Described below is a single TCR beta chain sequence and its context. This specimen belongs to a study of blood T cell repertoires in COVID-19. About the research overall: From T cells, B-cell-depleted T cells, or PBMCs came the material, which was cDNA or gDNA.

Germline-derived CDR1 and CDR2 are KGHSH and LQKENI. V gave up 0 bases and J gave up 1 base; unmatched junction bases: 2. This CDR3 contains 15 residues. Authors' analysis steps: The authors estimated nucleated cell counts from reference gene primer amplification. Assay used: immunoSEQ multiplex PCR; TCRdb lists only in-frame clones, some missing. V, J and clone size derive from that table, while D and trimming were established from the DNA sequence. The top ten hold roughly 1.4% of the sample, which has around 380,000 clones, around 87% seen once. The TCR sequence derives from a man aged 30 to 45 who had recovered from COVID-19. This chain joins TRBV18 and TRBJ1-1, with 7 nucleotides matching TRBD1. Sequencing was done on a sample of PBMCs or T cells enriched from blood (not recorded which). Here the CDR3 reads CASSPPGGANTEAFF. The CDR3 coding sequence is TGTGCCAGCTCACCACCAGGGGGCGCGAACACTGAAGCTTTCTTT.